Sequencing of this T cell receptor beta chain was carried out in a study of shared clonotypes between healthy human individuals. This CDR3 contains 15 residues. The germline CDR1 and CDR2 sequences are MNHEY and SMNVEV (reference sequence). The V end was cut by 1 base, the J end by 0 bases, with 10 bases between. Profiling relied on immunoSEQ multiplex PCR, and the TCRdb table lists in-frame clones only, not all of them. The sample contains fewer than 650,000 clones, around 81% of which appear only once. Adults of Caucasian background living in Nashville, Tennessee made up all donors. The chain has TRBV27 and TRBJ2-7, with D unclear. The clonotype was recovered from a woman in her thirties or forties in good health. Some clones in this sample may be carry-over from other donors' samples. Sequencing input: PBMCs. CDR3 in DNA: TGTGCCAGCAGTTTATTTGGGATTCACTCCTACGAGCAGTACTTC. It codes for CASSLFGIHSYEQYF.